The 23 T cell receptor beta chains listed next were all sequenced from one sample in a study of T cells in Graves' hyperthyroidism and ophthalmopathy. Regions amplified from RNA transcripts were the TCR beta CDR3 regions. TCR CDR3 underwent first-round RT-PCR with the HTBI primer set. TCRdb reanalysed the multiplex PCR reads using MiXCR and keeps one entry per CDR3 protein. The sample contains over 700,000 distinct CDR3 sequences, roughly a third of which appear only once. Specimen: blood. These TCRs come from a woman between 40 and 50 years old with Graves' hyperthyroidism.

This chain uses TRBV29-1 with TRBJ1-1; TRBD1 is a possible D gene (5 bases). Per germline, CDR1 SQVTM and CDR2 ANQGSEA. The CDR3 is 14 amino acids. The V gene lost 3 bases and the J gene lost 4 bases, with 15 bases spanning the gap. The CDR3 DNA follows: TGCAGCGTTGACAACATAATCGGGGGCACTGAAGCTTTCTTT. This codes for CSVDNIIGGTEAFF.

The chain links TRBV18 to TRBJ2-2; no definite D call. The V end was cut by 1 base, the J end by 7 bases, with 7 bases between. The CDR3 sequence is 13 residues long. The germline CDR1 and CDR2 sequences are KGHSH and LQKENI. The CDR3 DNA reads TGTGCCAGCTCACCACAGCGTAACGGGGAGCTGTTTTTT. As protein: CASSPQRNGELFF.

In its sample, this clonotype was seen a few times. The J gene is TRBJ2-7, the V gene TRBV5-8, with TRBD1 as a possible D gene (6 bases). Trimming left V 6 bases short and J 3 bases short, with 25 bases between. Germline-derived CDR1 and CDR2 are SGHTS and YDEGEE. The CDR3 sequence is 17 residues long. The CDR3 DNA sequence: TGTGCCAGCAACGGTTTCCTTATGACAGGCATGGTCTACGAGCAGTACTTC. Protein sequence: CASNGFLMTGMVYEQYF.

As concerns this clonotype: A read error may be the cause here, since a much bigger clone is one base away. The chain is built from TRBV14 and TRBJ2-5; 11 bases are a match to TRBD1. Germline lookup yields CDR1 SGHDN and CDR2 FVKESK. The CDR3 covers 16 residues. CDR3 DNA sequence: TGTGTCAGCAGCCATGGACAGGGGGCGACGGGGGAGACCCAGTACTTC. It translates to CVSSHGQGATGETQYF.

This clonotype has a count of ten or more. The chain links TRBV24-1 to TRBJ2-7, with TRBD2 as a possible D gene (6 bases). The V end lost 10 bases, the J end lost 0 bases, and 9 bases lay between the germline ends. Germline lookup yields CDR1 KGHDR and CDR2 SFDVKD. The CDR3 totals 12 residues. In DNA, the CDR3 is TGTGCCACGCGGGGCAGCTCCTACGAGCAGTACTTC. Protein product: CATRGSSYEQYF.

The chain uses TRBV4-1 and TRBJ2-7, with 10 bases aligning to TRBD2. Germline lookup yields CDR1 MGHRA and CDR2 YSYEKL. V shed 0 bases, J shed 4 bases, and the junction held 6 bases outside the gene matches. The CDR3 runs to 16 residues. The CDR3 coding sequence is TGCGCCAGCAGCCAAGAGCCCGGGACTAGCGTTTACGAGCAGTACTTC. It encodes CASSQEPGTSVYEQYF.

Note on this clonotype: A read error is possible here, since a much larger clone lies one base away. The gene calls are TRBV12-3 or TRBV12-4 and TRBJ1-2; D is uncertain. This CDR3 is 12 amino acids long. CDR3 amino acids: CASSTDPYGNTF. In DNA, the CDR3 is TGTGCCAGCAGTACCGACCCATATGGCAACACCTTC.

The chain uses TRBV20-1 and TRBJ1-5; 7 bases are shared with TRBD1. CDR3 length: 13 residues. Germline V CDR1 and CDR2: DFQATT, SNEGSKA (reference sequence). V lost 6 bases, J lost 6 bases, and 8 bases stayed unmatched. The CDR3 nucleotides read TGCAGTGCAATTGGGACAGTCCGTCAGCCCCAGCATTTT. Translated: CSAIGTVRQPQHF.

The V gene is TRBV2, the J gene TRBJ1-5, with D possibly TRBD1 on 6 matching bases. Trimming shortened V by 3 bases and J by 4 bases, and 10 bases separated the two germline ends. Germline CDR1 and CDR2: SNHLY and FYNNEI. This CDR3 has 14 amino acids. In nucleotides, the CDR3 is TGTGCCAGCAGTGACGGGACACTTAATCAGCCCCAGCATTTT. It specifies CASSDGTLNQPQHF.

This clonotype was seen just once. A much larger clone differs from this one at a single base, so this may be a read error. V is TRBV12-3 or TRBV12-4 and J is TRBJ1-2, with D possibly TRBD1 on 6 matching bases. This CDR3 spans 13 amino acids. CDR3 nucleotide sequence: TGTGCCGGCAGTCAACAGGGCGACTATGGCTACACCTTC. Amino acids: CAGSQQGDYGYTF.

Note on this clonotype: The conserved final phenylalanine or tryptophan is absent from the CDR3, which likely points to a read error. This chain uses TRBV12-5 with TRBJ2-2; possible D gene TRBD2, 6 bases. Looked up from germline, CDR1 is LGHNT and CDR2 is FRNRAP. The CDR3 has 15 residues. In DNA, the CDR3 is TGTGCCAGCTGTGTCGGGAACTCGAACACCGGGGGGCTGTTTCTT. This gives the protein CASCVGNSNTGGLFL.

This clonotype was detected only a few times. The V gene is TRBV5-6, the J gene TRBJ1-1, with 9 bases aligning to TRBD1. The junction had 6 bases not matched to a gene; V was cut back by 3 bases and J by 6 bases. The length of the CDR3 is 14 residues. The V gene's germline CDR1 is SGHDT and CDR2 YYEEEE. The CDR3 nucleotides read TGTGCCAGCAGCTCCCGGGACAGGGACCCTGAAGCTTTCTTT. Protein product: CASSSRDRDPEAFF.

This clonotype occurred a few times. The rearrangement joins TRBV20-1 to TRBJ2-3; 11 nucleotides align to TRBD2. Germline V gene lookup returns CDR1 DFQATT and CDR2 SNEGSKA (reference sequence). This CDR3 has 15 amino acids. V lost 5 bases, J lost 5 bases, and 9 bases stayed unmatched. The CDR3 here is CSAGSRGLAEDTQYF. CDR3 bases: TGCAGTGCTGGGTCGAGGGGACTAGCGGAAGATACGCAGTATTTT.

There are a few counts of this clonotype. This rearrangement joins TRBV7-2 to TRBJ2-7; 9 nucleotides align to TRBD2. The V segment lost 3 bases and the J segment 6 bases; nucleotides outside the gene matches: 9. The CDR3 sequence is 15 residues long. Per germline, CDR1 SGHTA and CDR2 FQGNSA. The DNA of the CDR3 is TGTGCCAGCAGCTTGGGAGGCGGGGGGGCCGGCGAGCAGTACTTC. Translated, it gives CASSLGGGGAGEQYF.

This chain links TRBV15 with TRBJ2-7; TRBD1 matches 8 bases. Germline loops: CDR1 LNHNV, CDR2 YYDKDF (reference sequence). The CDR3 consists of 16 residues. The V and J ends lost 2 bases and 3 bases, in that order; junction bases with no gene match: 9. The CDR3 DNA is TGTGCCACCAGCAGAATATACCGGGACAGGAACTACGAGCAGTACTTC. This translates into CATSRIYRDRNYEQYF.

The chain employs TRBV15 and TRBJ1-2; D not resolved. Trimming shortened V by 0 bases and J by 3 bases, and 17 bases separated the two germline ends. Germline V CDR1 and CDR2: LNHNV, YYDKDF (reference sequence). CDR3 length: 17 residues. CDR3 protein: CATSRDLASGVDYGYTF. Written as DNA, the CDR3 is TGTGCCACCAGCAGAGATTTGGCTAGCGGGGTAGACTATGGCTACACCTTC.

The table lists this clonotype with many counts. The rearrangement links TRBV24-1 to TRBJ2-7; D possibly corresponds to TRBD1 (6 bases). The CDR3 length is 14 residues. Per germline, CDR1 KGHDR and CDR2 SFDVKD. Trimming stripped 4 bases from V and 6 bases from J, with 15 bases between. CDR3 sequence: CATSENREGGEQYF. In DNA, the CDR3 is TGTGCCACCAGTGAAAACAGGGAAGGGGGCGAGCAGTACTTC.

This clonotype was seen ten or more times. The J gene is TRBJ1-1, the V gene TRBV2; 10 bases line up with TRBD1. V lost 3 bases, J lost 3 bases, and 7 bases stayed unmatched. CDR1 and CDR2 from the germline V gene are SNHLY and FYNNEI. This CDR3 has 16 amino acids. The CDR3 reads CASSDEGQGRYTEAFF. The DNA of the CDR3 is TGTGCCAGCAGTGATGAGGGACAGGGGAGGTACACTGAAGCTTTCTTT.

The table lists this clonotype with many counts. CDR3 nucleotide sequence: TGCAGTGCTCTCGGGCTAGCGGGGGGACGATTGTACGAGCAGTACTTC. Translating gives CSALGLAGGRLYEQYF. The rearrangement uses TRBV20-1 and TRBJ2-7; TRBD2 matches at 11 bases. This CDR3 comprises 16 residues. CDR1 DFQATT and CDR2 SNEGSKA come from the germline V gene (reference sequence). The V segment lost 5 bases and the J segment 4 bases; nucleotides outside the gene matches: 13.

The V call is TRBV24-1, the J call TRBJ2-1; 10 positions agree with TRBD2. The CDR3 spans 15 residues. CDR1 is KGHDR, CDR2 SFDVKD, per germline. V shed 2 bases, J shed 9 bases, and the junction held 6 bases outside the gene matches. As DNA, the CDR3 is TGTGCCACCAGTGATTCCAGCGGGAGGGCAAGTGAGCAGTTCTTC. Its translation: CATSDSSGRASEQFF.

The chain links TRBV10-3 to TRBJ1-1, with D uncertain. Per the germline V gene, CDR1 is ENHRY and CDR2 is SYGVKD. V lost 5 bases, J lost 4 bases, and 14 bases lay in between. The CDR3 loop spans 14 amino acids. DNA of the CDR3: TGTGCCATCAGTTCACCAAGGGAGATCACTGAAGCTTTCTTT. Its protein product is CAISSPREITEAFF.

V is TRBV29-1 and J is TRBJ1-2; perhaps TRBD1 as D (6 bases). CDR1 is SQVTM, CDR2 ANQGSEA, per germline. Trimming shortened V by 2 bases and J by 7 bases, and 14 bases separated the two germline ends. This CDR3 is 13 amino acids long. CDR3 protein: CSVERRGYGGYTF. The CDR3 DNA follows: TGCAGCGTTGAACGCAGGGGCTACGGTGGCTACACCTTC.

Only a few counts were recorded for this clonotype. The chain recombines TRBV15 with TRBJ1-2; D not certain. Germline CDR1 is LNHNV and CDR2 is YYDKDF (reference sequence). V was shortened by 4 bases and J by 4 bases, with 10 bases between the two germline ends. CDR3 size: 13 residues. DNA of the CDR3: TGTGCCACCAGCACGGAAGGAACCTATGGCTACACCTTC. Its translation: CATSTEGTYGYTF.